The rows below give T cell receptor beta chains drawn from one sample of a study of T cell changes during pregnancy in multiple sclerosis. Some clones are missing from TCRdb's copy, which holds only in-frame ones; the method was immunoSEQ multiplex PCR. The table shows around 57,000 clones, with about nine tenths occurring only once. The sample in question was CD4+ T cells from peripheral blood mononuclear cells, obtained after pregnancy. These receptors were obtained from a female donor in good health, enrolled as a control in a pregnancy study. The CDR3 runs from the conserved cysteine through the conserved F or W. Fields, in order: D gene, clone size, V gene, J gene, CDR3 DNA, CDR3 protein. D genes are given only for firm matches. Not every row has a clone size; where given, it reads once, few, many or a size class.

d_call: TRBD2; clone_size: .; v_call: TRBV7-9; j_call: TRBJ2-2; cdr3_nt: TGTGCCTCCTCCGGGGGGGCAGGCACCGGGGAGCTGTTTTTT; cdr3_aa: CASSGGAGTGELFF
d_call: TRBD1; clone_size: .; v_call: TRBV7-9; j_call: TRBJ2-7; cdr3_nt: TGTGCCAGCAGCTTTACAGGGGGTAGGAACGAGCAGTACTTC; cdr3_aa: CASSFTGGRNEQYF
d_call: .; clone_size: once; v_call: TRBV10-3; j_call: TRBJ1-5; cdr3_nt: TGTGCCATCAGTGATGGAGGTCAGCCCCAGCATTTT; cdr3_aa: CAISDGGQPQHF
d_call: TRBD1; clone_size: .; v_call: TRBV29-1; j_call: TRBJ1-5; cdr3_nt: TGCAGCGTTGGAGGGACAGGGGCAGCGCATAGCAATCAGCCCCAGCATTTT; cdr3_aa: CSVGGTGAAHSNQPQHF
d_call: TRBD1; clone_size: .; v_call: TRBV19; j_call: TRBJ2-1; cdr3_nt: TGTGCCGTAGTCCGGGACAGGGGTCTCGGGAGCTCCTACAATGAGCAGTTCTTC; cdr3_aa: CAVVRDRGLGSSYNEQFF
d_call: TRBD1; clone_size: once; v_call: TRBV10-1; j_call: TRBJ2-7; cdr3_nt: TGCGCCAGCAGTACAGGGGGTTATTGCTACGAGCAGTACTTC; cdr3_aa: CASSTGGYCYEQYF
d_call: TRBD1; clone_size: .; v_call: TRBV10-3; j_call: TRBJ2-5; cdr3_nt: TGTGCCATCGGGACAGGGGCCCAAGAGACCCAGTACTTC; cdr3_aa: CAIGTGAQETQYF
d_call: .; clone_size: once; v_call: TRBV7-9; j_call: TRBJ1-3; cdr3_nt: TGTGCCAGCAGCTTGGGGGGAAACTCTGGAAACACCATATATTTT; cdr3_aa: CASSLGGNSGNTIYF
d_call: .; clone_size: .; v_call: TRBV7-2; j_call: TRBJ2-1; cdr3_nt: TGTGCCAGCACAGCACCCGAGAGGTCCTACAATGAGCAGTTCTTC; cdr3_aa: CASTAPERSYNEQFF
d_call: .; clone_size: .; v_call: TRBV18; j_call: TRBJ1-4; cdr3_nt: TGTGCCAGCTCACCGGGCAGGGAAAAACTGTTTTTT; cdr3_aa: CASSPGREKLFF
d_call: .; clone_size: .; v_call: TRBV19; j_call: TRBJ1-3; cdr3_nt: TGTGCCAGTAGCGGACAGTTCTTCGGAAACACCATATATTTT; cdr3_aa: CASSGQFFGNTIYF
d_call: .; clone_size: .; v_call: TRBV6-6; j_call: TRBJ2-7; cdr3_nt: TGTGCCAGCAGTCCGGGACAAACCTACGAGCAGTACTTC; cdr3_aa: CASSPGQTYEQYF
d_call: TRBD2; clone_size: once; v_call: TRBV4-3; j_call: TRBJ2-3; cdr3_nt: TGCGCCAGCAGCCAAGAGCCAGCGGGGGGTCGGACAGATACGCAGTATTTT; cdr3_aa: CASSQEPAGGRTDTQYF
d_call: .; clone_size: .; v_call: TRBV18; j_call: TRBJ2-7; cdr3_nt: TGTGCCAGCTCACCTATTCAGGAATCCTACGAGCAGTACTTC; cdr3_aa: CASSPIQESYEQYF
d_call: TRBD1; clone_size: .; v_call: TRBV18; j_call: TRBJ1-6; cdr3_nt: TGTGCCAGCTCACTAGGACAGGAAACCTATAATTCACCCCTCCACTTT; cdr3_aa: CASSLGQETYNSPLHF
d_call: .; clone_size: .; v_call: TRBV6-4; j_call: TRBJ1-1; cdr3_nt: TGTGCCAGCAGCGGCAGTTCCGGGGACACTGAAGCTTTCTTT; cdr3_aa: CASSGSSGDTEAFF
d_call: .; clone_size: .; v_call: TRBV18; j_call: TRBJ1-1; cdr3_nt: TGTGCCAGCTCACCCCGGACAGATAACACTGAAGCTTTCTTT; cdr3_aa: CASSPRTDNTEAFF
d_call: TRBD1; clone_size: .; v_call: TRBV4-1; j_call: TRBJ1-2; cdr3_nt: TGCGCCAGCAGCCAAGTTGGGACAGGGCTTAACTATGGCTACACCTTC; cdr3_aa: CASSQVGTGLNYGYTF
d_call: .; clone_size: few; v_call: TRBV25-1; j_call: TRBJ1-3; cdr3_nt: TGTGCCAGCAGTGGCAAGGGGGTAGGAAACACCATATATTTT; cdr3_aa: CASSGKGVGNTIYF
d_call: .; clone_size: .; v_call: TRBV6-1; j_call: TRBJ1-2; cdr3_nt: TGTGCCAGCAGTGGGTACAGGTCCTATGGCTACACCTTC; cdr3_aa: CASSGYRSYGYTF
d_call: .; clone_size: .; v_call: TRBV5-1; j_call: TRBJ1-1; cdr3_nt: TGCGCCAGCAGCTTCGGACAGACCACTGAAGCTTTCTTT; cdr3_aa: CASSFGQTTEAFF
d_call: TRBD2; clone_size: .; v_call: TRBV7-3; j_call: TRBJ2-3; cdr3_nt: TGTGCCAGCAGCTCAGCCCCGGGGGGTATGGCAGATACGCAGTATTTT; cdr3_aa: CASSSAPGGMADTQYF
d_call: .; clone_size: .; v_call: TRBV30; j_call: TRBJ2-5; cdr3_nt: TGTGCCTGGAAAGGAGGAGGGTGGTCTGGGGAGACCCAGTACTTC; cdr3_aa: CAWKGGGWSGETQYF